A single sample gave rise to the 26 T cell receptor beta chains below, sequenced in a study of cytomegalovirus exposure and HLA in healthy donors. PCR amplification relied on 60 Vbeta primers (plus 13 Jbeta primers). Only in-frame clones appear in the TCRdb table, and some are missing; sequencing was by immunoSEQ multiplex PCR. The table lists about 76,000 clones, roughly 73% of them singletons. Sequencing input: PBMCs. These receptor sequences come from a woman aged 40 to 50 in good health and CMV-seropositive.

The J gene is TRBJ1-1, the V gene TRBV7-3; 7 positions match TRBD1. Per the germline V gene, CDR1 is SGHTA and CDR2 is FQGTGA. The CDR3 is 14 amino acids. V lost 6 bases, J lost 4 bases, and 8 bases stayed unmatched. In DNA, the CDR3 is TGTGCCAGCAGTAGACAGGGACAGAGCACTGAAGCTTTCTTT. Translating it yields CASSRQGQSTEAFF.

This chain links TRBV7-2 with TRBJ2-1, with 8 bases aligning to TRBD2. Germline trimming cut 6 bases from V and 2 bases from J; bases unmatched to any gene: 18. The length of the CDR3 is 19 residues. Germline V gene sequence: CDR1 SGHTA, CDR2 FQGNSA. CDR3 sequence (DNA): TGTGCCAGCAGTTCACCCTCGTATTATTCCGGGGGGGCCTACAATGAGCAGTTCTTC. Protein: CASSSPSYYSGGAYNEQFF.

V is TRBV7-2 and J is TRBJ2-5, with 16 positions matching TRBD2. Unmatched junction bases numbered 1, after V lost 4 bases and J lost 2 bases. Germline CDR1 is SGHTA and CDR2 is FQGNSA. The CDR3 is 16 residues long. The CDR3 spells CASSSGLAGGQETQYF. CDR3 DNA: TGTGCCAGCAGCTCGGGACTAGCGGGGGGGCAAGAGACCCAGTACTTC. Combining the CDR3 with reference TRBV7-2 and TRBJ2-5 gives the whole variable domain GAGVSQSPSNKVTEKGKDVELRCDPISGHTALYWYRQSLGQGLEFLIYFQGNSAPDKSGLPSDRFSAERTGGSVSTLTIQRTQQEDSAVYLCASSSGLAGGQETQYFGPGTRLLVL.

The gene calls are TRBV19 and TRBJ2-5; 7 bases are shared with TRBD1. Trimming took 8 bases from V and 10 from J; bases not matched to a gene: 13. This CDR3 is built from 13 residues. Germline V lookup: CDR1 LNHDA, CDR2 SQIVND (reference sequence). The CDR3 reads CASRGTATRNQYF. The CDR3 nucleotides are TGTGCCAGTCGAGGGACAGCTACGCGGAACCAGTACTTC.

The chain employs TRBV7-9 and TRBJ1-2; 7 nucleotides align to TRBD1. Per germline, CDR1 SEHNR and CDR2 FQNEAQ (reference sequence). This CDR3 spans 17 amino acids. Trimming at V came to 5 bases and at J to 4 bases, leaving 16 bases not matched to a gene. The CDR3 protein is CASSPGGGTEFTYGYTF. The CDR3 DNA reads TGTGCCAGCAGCCCAGGAGGGGGGACAGAATTTACCTATGGCTACACCTTC.

The chain has TRBV5-6 and TRBJ2-7; 10 bases are shared with TRBD1. The V gene end was trimmed by 3 bases and the J gene end by 1 base; junction bases not matched to a gene: 7. The CDR3 has 16 residues. Looked up from germline, CDR1 is SGHDT and CDR2 is YYEEEE. CDR3 amino acids: CASSYRDRGRSYEQYF. In DNA, the CDR3 is TGTGCCAGCAGCTACCGGGACAGGGGCCGTTCCTACGAGCAGTACTTC.

The V gene is TRBV6-1, the J gene TRBJ1-2, with 10 bases that match TRBD1. The germline gives CDR1 MNHNS, CDR2 SASEGT. Unmatched junction bases numbered 4, after V lost 0 bases and J lost 6 bases. The CDR3 extends over 15 amino acids. The CDR3 DNA is TGTGCCAGCAGTGAAGCGGACAGGGGGTGGGATGGCTACACCTTC. Translating it yields CASSEADRGWDGYTF.

This clone was seen more than once but under ten times. The rearrangement joins TRBV9 to TRBJ2-1; 7 positions match TRBD2. Germline CDR1 SGDLS, CDR2 YYNGEE. The ends lost 0 bases at V and 1 base at J; junction bases unmatched: 1. This CDR3 contains 15 residues. This chain's CDR3 is CASSVGLASYNEQFF. The CDR3 DNA is TGTGCCAGCAGCGTAGGACTAGCATCCTACAATGAGCAGTTCTTC.

This sequence joins TRBV21-1 and TRBJ1-5; the table's D gene call, TRBD1, was not cross checked with the DNA. TRBV21-1 is deemed a pseudogene. This CDR3 region has 16 residues. The DNA of the CDR3 is TGTGCCAGCAGCAAAAAATGGACAACTGGGGTAGAGCCCCAGCATTTT. The encoded protein is CASSKKWTTGVEPQHF.

In this sample, this clone turned up once. The V and J genes are TRBV5-1 and TRBJ2-7; a weak D match, TRBD2 (6 bases). The CDR3 length is 12 residues. With 7 bases removed from V and 3 bases from J, the gap between germline ends came to 11 bases. The germline CDR1 and CDR2 sequences are SGHRS and YFSETQ. The CDR3 coding sequence is TGCGCCAGCGCCGGTAGCGGCTACGAGCAGTACTTC. This codes for CASAGSGYEQYF.

The chain links TRBV5-5 to TRBJ1-5; TRBD1 is a possible D gene (5 bases). Germline V gene data show CDR1 as SGHKS and CDR2 as YYEKEE (reference sequence). V was clipped by 0 bases and J by 7 bases, with 5 bases between them. The CDR3 consists of 12 residues. The CDR3 DNA sequence: TGTGCCAGCAGCTTGGAGGGGCAGCCCCAGCATTTT. Translated: CASSLEGQPQHF.

The chain links TRBV27 to TRBJ2-7; 12 bases fit TRBD2. The trim removed 3 bases at V and 6 bases at J, leaving 12 bases unmatched. CDR1 MNHEY and CDR2 SMNVEV come from the germline V gene (reference sequence). The CDR3 sequence is 17 residues long. The CDR3 protein is CASSFGLAGGPVPEQYF. Written as DNA, the CDR3 is TGTGCCAGCAGTTTCGGCCTAGCGGGAGGGCCGGTCCCCGAGCAGTACTTC.

V is TRBV6-5 and J is TRBJ1-5, with D unclear. Germline-derived CDR1 and CDR2 are MNHEY and SVGAGI. Trimming shortened V by 6 bases and J by 0 bases, and 12 bases separated the two germline ends. This CDR3 has 15 residues. The CDR3 region has the DNA TGTGCCAGCAGAACCGAGGTGTATAGCAATCAGCCCCAGCATTTT. It encodes CASRTEVYSNQPQHF.

This clone was observed once. This chain joins TRBV4-1 and TRBJ2-5, with 12 bases fitting TRBD2. The length of the CDR3 is 16 residues. Per the germline V gene, CDR1 is MGHRA and CDR2 is YSYEKL. The junction had 14 bases not matched to a gene; V was cut back by 4 bases and J by 11 bases. In nucleotides, the CDR3 is TGCGCCAGCAGCCTCCGATCTAGCGGGGGGGCCATTGTACAGTACTTC. Translating gives CASSLRSSGGAIVQYF.

This chain joins TRBV11-2 and TRBJ2-1; TRBD2 matches at 8 bases. The V gene's germline CDR1 is SGHAT and CDR2 FQNNGV. Unmatched junction bases numbered 11, after V lost 5 bases and J lost 8 bases. The CDR3 covers 15 residues. For the CDR3, the DNA is TGTGCCAGCAGCCCGATGGCGGGAGGAGGCTATGAGCAGTTCTTC. The encoded protein is CASSPMAGGGYEQFF.

This clone has just one count. This sequence joins TRBV7-8 and TRBJ2-3, with a tentative D call TRBD1 (6 bases). The CDR3 is made up of 14 amino acids. CDR1 and CDR2 from the germline V gene are SGHVS and FQNEAQ. V lost 0 bases and J lost 6, with 10 bases in between. Here the CDR3 DNA reads TGTGCCAGCAGCTTAGCGAACAGGGCGGATACGCAGTATTTT. This encodes CASSLANRADTQYF.

In nucleotides, the CDR3 is TGTGCCAGCAGCCTTTCGGGGGGCAATCAGCCCCAGCATTTT. Translated: CASSLSGGNQPQHF. The V gene is TRBV9, the J gene TRBJ1-5; D might be TRBD1 (5 bases). Germline-derived CDR1 and CDR2 are SGDLS and YYNGEE. V dropped 4 bases and J dropped 2 bases, with 10 bases sitting between them. The CDR3 totals 14 residues.

The chain employs TRBV4-1 and TRBJ1-5, with 10 bases identical to TRBD1. The CDR3 spans 17 residues. The V and J ends lost 4 bases and 5 bases, in that order; junction bases with no gene match: 11. Germline values: CDR1 MGHRA, CDR2 YSYEKL. The CDR3 is CASSRDRGQSLYQPQHF. As DNA, the CDR3 is TGCGCCAGCAGCCGCGACAGGGGGCAAAGTCTGTATCAGCCCCAGCATTTT.

V usage is TRBV28 and J usage is TRBJ2-7, with TRBD1 matching over 7 bases. The CDR3 loop spans 13 amino acids. Trimming removed 6 bases from V and 7 bases from J; junction bases left unmatched: 9. Looked up from germline, CDR1 is MDHEN and CDR2 is SYDVKM. In DNA form, the CDR3 reads TGTGCCAGCAGGGTTAACAGGGGCGGTGAGCAGTACTTC. Its protein product is CASRVNRGGEQYF. Drawing the rest from reference TRBV28 and TRBJ2-7, the complete variable domain is DVKVTQSSRYLVKRTGEKVFLECVQDMDHENMFWYRQDPGLGLRLIYFSYDVKMKEKGDIPEGYSVSREKKERFSLILESASTNQTSMYLCASRVNRGGEQYFGPGTRLTVT.

The chain recombines TRBV4-3 with TRBJ1-2; the match to TRBD1 covers 7 bases. Looked up from germline, CDR1 is LGHNA and CDR2 is YSLEER. V dropped 2 bases and J dropped 6; count of bases not matched to a gene: 15. This CDR3 spans 17 amino acids. This CDR3 reads CASSQPGTAMGVDGYTF. As DNA, the CDR3 is TGCGCCAGCAGCCAACCGGGGACAGCCATGGGTGTGGATGGCTACACCTTC.

This rearrangement joins TRBV4-1 to TRBJ1-5; no firm D call. Germline CDR1 is MGHRA and CDR2 is YSYEKL. V lost 1 base, J lost 9 bases, and 22 bases lay in between. CDR3 length: 17 residues. In nucleotides, the CDR3 is TGCGCCAGCAGCCAAGTGTCCGGGTACGCCGGTGGTGGGCCCCAGCATTTT. This translates into CASSQVSGYAGGGPQHF.

The rearrangement joins TRBV4-3 to TRBJ1-4; D gene uncertain. The CDR3 is 14 residues long. Trimming removed 7 bases at V and 5 bases at J, with 14 bases between. Germline V gene sequence: CDR1 LGHNA, CDR2 YSLEER. As DNA, the CDR3 is TGCGCCAGCAACCCCGGCGGAGGGAATGAAAAACTGTTTTTT. This encodes CASNPGGGNEKLFF.

The chain carries TRBV9 and TRBJ2-5; 11 bases are a match to TRBD1. The CDR3 has 14 amino acids. The germline V gene has CDR1 SGDLS and CDR2 YYNGEE. Trimming removed 4 bases from V and 5 bases from J; junction bases left unmatched: 4. The CDR3 nucleotides read TGTGCCAGCAGCCCTCGGACAGGGGGCGAGACCCAGTACTTC. Residues: CASSPRTGGETQYF. Filled out from reference TRBV9 and TRBJ2-5, the complete variable domain reads DSGVTQTPKHLITATGQRVTLRCSPRSGDLSVYWYQQSLDQGLQFLIQYYNGEERAKGNILERFSAQQFPDLHSELNLSSLELGDSALYFCASSPRTGGETQYFGPGTRLLVL.

Only one count was recorded for this clone. The CDR3 sequence: CASSGPEGGGTEAFF. As DNA, the CDR3 is TGCGCCAGCAGCGGACCCGAGGGGGGGGGCACTGAAGCTTTCTTT. The chain uses TRBV5-1 and TRBJ1-1; the D gene is possibly TRBD1 (6 bases). Germline V gene data show CDR1 as SGHRS and CDR2 as YFSETQ. V was cut by 4 bases and J by 4 bases, with 17 bases left in between. The CDR3 consists of 15 residues.

The chain recombines TRBV28 with TRBJ1-2, with 9 bases lining up with TRBD1. The CDR3 length is 16 residues. Germline V gives CDR1 MDHEN, CDR2 SYDVKM. With V trimmed by 3 bases and J by 3 bases, 8 bases remained unmatched. CDR3 sequence reads: CASSLPRGQGDYGYTF. CDR3 DNA: TGTGCCAGCAGTTTGCCCAGGGGACAGGGCGACTATGGCTACACCTTC.

In its sample, this clone was seen a few times. The chain recombines TRBV15 with TRBJ2-1; possible D gene TRBD1, 6 bases. With 0 bases removed from V and 2 bases from J, the gap between germline ends came to 14 bases. CDR1 and CDR2 from the germline V gene are LNHNV and YYDKDF (reference sequence). This CDR3 spans 17 amino acids. Written as DNA, the CDR3 is TGTGCCACCAGCAGAGATCCGCCCAGGGGCCCCTACAATGAGCAGTTCTTC. Amino acid sequence: CATSRDPPRGPYNEQFF.